A selection of T cell receptor beta chains follows, all from one sample in a study of OX40 agonist ivuxolimab in advanced cancers. Here immunoSEQ multiplex PCR was the method, and the copy in TCRdb shows in-frame clones only, minus some. There are 68,000 or so clones in the sample; less than 90% occur only once, and more than 2% lies in the top ten. Sequenced material: CD4+ or CD8+ T cells sorted from blood, taken in a trial of the OX40 agonist ivuxolimab. These receptor sequences come from an adult with an advanced solid tumor such as melanoma, head and neck, liver or kidney cancer. CDR3s include the opening cysteine and the closing phenylalanine or tryptophan. The D gene is left open where the match is weak. Some rows mark clone size as missing; the rest say once, few, many or name a class of expanded clone.

d_gene: NA; abundance: once; j_gene: TRBJ1-3; v_gene: TRBV4-2; CDR3aa: CASSLETGQPGNTIYF; CDR3nt: TGTGCCAGCAGCTTAGAAACAGGTCAACCCGGAAACACCATATATTTT
d_gene: NA; abundance: few; j_gene: TRBJ2-1; v_gene: TRBV5-6; CDR3aa: CASSFNPASQFF; CDR3nt: TGTGCCAGCAGCTTTAATCCAGCGTCGCAGTTCTTC
d_gene: NA; abundance: NA; j_gene: TRBJ1-2; v_gene: TRBV7-6; CDR3aa: CASSLGEGGYTF; CDR3nt: TGTGCCAGCAGCTTAGGTGAAGGGGGCTACACCTTC
d_gene: NA; abundance: NA; j_gene: TRBJ1-5; v_gene: TRBV28; CDR3aa: CASSTDRRSNQPQHF; CDR3nt: TGTGCCAGCAGCACCGACAGACGTAGCAATCAGCCCCAGCATTTT
d_gene: TRBD2; abundance: few; j_gene: TRBJ2-1; v_gene: TRBV5-4; CDR3aa: CASSQVPGLAGVDEQFF; CDR3nt: TGTGCCAGCAGCCAAGTACCGGGACTAGCGGGAGTAGATGAGCAGTTCTTC
d_gene: TRBD2; abundance: NA; j_gene: TRBJ2-3; v_gene: TRBV5-5; CDR3aa: CASSLGTSGVDTQYF; CDR3nt: TGTGCCAGCAGCTTGGGGACTAGCGGGGTAGATACGCAGTATTTT
d_gene: NA; abundance: NA; j_gene: TRBJ1-5; v_gene: TRBV7-9; CDR3aa: CASSRLPNQPQHF; CDR3nt: TGTGCCAGCAGCCGCTTACCCAATCAGCCCCAGCATTTT
d_gene: NA; abundance: NA; j_gene: TRBJ2-2; v_gene: TRBV18; CDR3aa: CASSPPETALTGELFF; CDR3nt: TGTGCCAGCTCACCACCCGAGACCGCCTTGACCGGGGAGCTGTTTTTT
d_gene: TRBD2; abundance: NA; j_gene: TRBJ2-5; v_gene: TRBV30; CDR3aa: CAWKRGARETQYF; CDR3nt: TGTGCCTGGAAGCGGGGGGCGAGAGAGACCCAGTACTTC
d_gene: NA; abundance: NA; j_gene: TRBJ2-1; v_gene: TRBV10-3; CDR3aa: CAISSLANYNEQFF; CDR3nt: TGTGCCATCAGTAGCCTAGCGAACTACAATGAGCAGTTCTTC
d_gene: TRBD1; abundance: NA; j_gene: TRBJ2-7; v_gene: TRBV4-1; CDR3aa: CASSRDGTGAYEQYF; CDR3nt: TGCGCCAGCAGCCGTGACGGGACAGGGGCCTACGAGCAGTACTTC
d_gene: TRBD1; abundance: NA; j_gene: TRBJ1-3; v_gene: TRBV19; CDR3aa: CASSIKGDSSGNTIYF; CDR3nt: TGTGCCAGTAGTATAAAAGGGGACAGCTCTGGAAACACCATATATTTT
d_gene: NA; abundance: NA; j_gene: TRBJ2-5; v_gene: TRBV7-2; CDR3aa: CASSLRTIQETQYF; CDR3nt: TGTGCCAGCAGCTTAAGGACCATCCAAGAGACCCAGTACTTC
d_gene: TRBD1; abundance: NA; j_gene: TRBJ2-5; v_gene: TRBV5-1; CDR3aa: CASSPQGVQETQYF; CDR3nt: TGCGCCAGCAGCCCCCAGGGGGTACAAGAGACCCAGTACTTC
d_gene: TRBD2; abundance: NA; j_gene: TRBJ2-7; v_gene: TRBV28; CDR3aa: CASSFSGGLSSYEQYF; CDR3nt: TGTGCCAGCAGTTTTAGCGGGGGCCTTAGCTCCTACGAGCAGTACTTC
d_gene: NA; abundance: NA; j_gene: TRBJ1-1; v_gene: TRBV9; CDR3aa: CASSKAGRVGTEAFF; CDR3nt: TGTGCCAGCAGCAAAGCCGGCAGGGTTGGTACTGAAGCTTTCTTT
d_gene: TRBD1; abundance: NA; j_gene: TRBJ2-2; v_gene: TRBV5-1; CDR3aa: CASSLAPTGTNTGELFF; CDR3nt: TGCGCCAGCAGCTTGGCCCCGACAGGGACGAACACCGGGGAGCTGTTTTTT
d_gene: NA; abundance: NA; j_gene: TRBJ2-2; v_gene: TRBV5-6; CDR3aa: CASSLAQDYTGELFF; CDR3nt: TGTGCCAGCAGCTTGGCCCAAGATTACACCGGGGAGCTGTTTTTT
d_gene: NA; abundance: NA; j_gene: TRBJ2-1; v_gene: TRBV6-5; CDR3aa: CASSRDTAYNEQFF; CDR3nt: TGTGCCAGCAGCCGGGACACCGCCTACAATGAGCAGTTCTTC
d_gene: NA; abundance: NA; j_gene: TRBJ1-1; v_gene: TRBV29-1; CDR3aa: CSGLKSGTEAFF; CDR3nt: TGCAGCGGTCTTAAGTCGGGAACTGAAGCTTTCTTT
d_gene: NA; abundance: once; j_gene: TRBJ2-7; v_gene: TRBV7-9; CDR3aa: CASSISGHEQYF; CDR3nt: TGTGCCAGCAGCATCTCAGGTCACGAGCAGTACTTC
d_gene: NA; abundance: NA; j_gene: TRBJ2-1; v_gene: TRBV9; CDR3aa: CASSVATPGTTRVNEQFF; CDR3nt: TGTGCCAGCAGCGTAGCTACTCCCGGGACCACAAGGGTCAATGAGCAGTTCTTC
d_gene: NA; abundance: NA; j_gene: TRBJ2-7; v_gene: TRBV10-2; CDR3aa: CASTNRKSLPEQYF; CDR3nt: TGCGCCAGCACCAACCGAAAATCCCTCCCCGAGCAGTACTTC
d_gene: NA; abundance: NA; j_gene: TRBJ1-2; v_gene: TRBV20-1; CDR3aa: CRGGVDGYTF; CDR3nt: TGCAGGGGAGGGGTGGATGGCTACACCTTC
d_gene: TRBD2; abundance: once; j_gene: TRBJ2-2; v_gene: TRBV27; CDR3aa: CASSPGTSGGTNRRRELFF; CDR3nt: TGTGCCAGCAGCCCCGGGACTAGCGGGGGGACGAACCGTAGAAGGGAGCTGTTTTTT
d_gene: NA; abundance: once; j_gene: TRBJ2-1; v_gene: TRBV28; CDR3aa: CASRPGTRGLGGKQFF; CDR3nt: TGTGCCAGCAGGCCAGGGACTCGGGGATTAGGCGGTAAGCAGTTCTTC
d_gene: NA; abundance: once; j_gene: TRBJ1-5; v_gene: TRBV6-6; CDR3aa: CASSYSGDGQPQHF; CDR3nt: TGTGCCAGCAGTTACTCAGGGGACGGTCAGCCCCAGCATTTT
d_gene: TRBD2; abundance: NA; j_gene: TRBJ2-1; v_gene: TRBV13; CDR3aa: CASSISGTRGNEQFF; CDR3nt: TGTGCCAGCAGCATATCCGGGACTAGAGGCAATGAGCAGTTCTTC
d_gene: TRBD2; abundance: NA; j_gene: TRBJ2-3; v_gene: TRBV9; CDR3aa: CASDPSGHLSDTQYF; CDR3nt: TGTGCCAGCGATCCTAGCGGACACTTATCAGATACGCAGTATTTT
d_gene: NA; abundance: NA; j_gene: TRBJ2-3; v_gene: TRBV7-9; CDR3aa: CASSLQGISLDTQYF; CDR3nt: TGTGCCAGCAGCTTACAGGGAATTTCACTAGATACGCAGTATTTT
d_gene: NA; abundance: NA; j_gene: TRBJ2-2; v_gene: TRBV19; CDR3aa: CASSNSGTGELFF; CDR3nt: TGTGCCAGTAGTAATAGTGGAACCGGGGAGCTGTTTTTT
d_gene: NA; abundance: NA; j_gene: TRBJ1-1; v_gene: TRBV29-1; CDR3aa: CSVEGGEAFF; CDR3nt: TGCAGCGTTGAAGGGGGTGAAGCTTTCTTT
d_gene: NA; abundance: NA; j_gene: TRBJ2-1; v_gene: TRBV4-3; CDR3aa: CASSQDWQVNNNEQFF; CDR3nt: TGCGCCAGCAGCCAAGATTGGCAAGTTAACAACAATGAGCAGTTCTTC
d_gene: NA; abundance: NA; j_gene: TRBJ2-3; v_gene: TRBV2; CDR3aa: CASRLVDTQYF; CDR3nt: TGTGCCAGCCGACTAGTGGATACGCAGTATTTT
d_gene: TRBD2; abundance: NA; j_gene: TRBJ2-3; v_gene: TRBV11-3; CDR3aa: CASSLGLAARTDTQYF; CDR3nt: TGTGCCAGCAGCCTAGGTCTAGCGGCCCGCACAGATACGCAGTATTTT
d_gene: NA; abundance: NA; j_gene: TRBJ2-1; v_gene: TRBV7-3; CDR3aa: CASSLYGRGSSYNEQFF; CDR3nt: TGTGCCAGCAGCTTATACGGCCGGGGGAGCTCCTACAATGAGCAGTTCTTC
d_gene: TRBD1; abundance: NA; j_gene: TRBJ2-1; v_gene: TRBV4-2; CDR3aa: CASSQDDRGGEKFF; CDR3nt: TGTGCCAGCAGCCAAGATGACAGGGGGGGGGAGAAGTTCTTC
d_gene: NA; abundance: NA; j_gene: TRBJ2-7; v_gene: TRBV5-6; CDR3aa: CASSLGRVYEQYF; CDR3nt: TGTGCCAGCAGCTTGGGCAGGGTCTACGAGCAGTACTTC
d_gene: NA; abundance: NA; j_gene: TRBJ1-6; v_gene: TRBV5-1; CDR3aa: CASSLADSPLHF; CDR3nt: TGCGCCAGCAGCTTGGCAGATTCACCCCTCCACTTT
d_gene: NA; abundance: NA; j_gene: TRBJ1-1; v_gene: TRBV6-5; CDR3aa: CASSYPTPGDTEAFF; CDR3nt: TGTGCCAGCAGTTACCCCACCCCGGGGGACACTGAAGCTTTCTTT
d_gene: TRBD2; abundance: NA; j_gene: TRBJ2-3; v_gene: TRBV27; CDR3aa: CASRLAGFTDTQYF; CDR3nt: TGTGCCAGCAGGCTAGCGGGGTTCACAGATACGCAGTATTTT
d_gene: TRBD2; abundance: once; j_gene: TRBJ2-1; v_gene: TRBV28; CDR3aa: CASSLWTSGRNNEQFF; CDR3nt: TGTGCCAGCAGTTTATGGACTAGCGGCAGAAACAATGAGCAGTTCTTC
d_gene: NA; abundance: once; j_gene: TRBJ2-1; v_gene: TRBV29-1; CDR3aa: CSVNSGSSYNEQFF; CDR3nt: TGCAGCGTTAACAGTGGCAGCTCCTACAATGAGCAGTTCTTC